This T cell receptor (beta chain) was sequenced for a study of blood T cell repertoires in COVID-19. At the level of the study: Spain, Italy and the United States supplied samples that represented acute and convalescent COVID-19. Nucleic acid was either cDNA or gDNA, and it came from T cells, B-cell-depleted T cells, or PBMCs.

The method was immunoSEQ multiplex PCR; TCRdb's version includes in-frame clones alone and lacks a portion of them. The data contain about 100,000 clones, about 80% of them singletons. This clone was observed a single time. Sequencing was performed on peripheral blood. The source of this sequence is a man in his 70s with active or convalescent COVID-19.

The DNA of the CDR3 is TGTGCCAGCGGACAAGGGTCTGAAAAACTGTTTTTT. It is translated as CASGQGSEKLFF. V is TRBV28 and J is TRBJ1-4; D possibly corresponds to TRBD1 (5 bases). V lost 8 bases and J 7 bases, leaving 11 bases between the germline ends. CDR3 length: 12 amino acids. Germline lookup yields CDR1 MDHEN and CDR2 SYDVKM. Together with reference TRBV28 and TRBJ1-4, the CDR3 gives the full variable domain: DVKVTQSSRYLVKRTGEKVFLECVQDMDHENMFWYRQDPGLGLRLIYFSYDVKMKEKGDIPEGYSVSREKKERFSLILESASTNQTSMYLCASGQGSEKLFFGSGTQLSVL.